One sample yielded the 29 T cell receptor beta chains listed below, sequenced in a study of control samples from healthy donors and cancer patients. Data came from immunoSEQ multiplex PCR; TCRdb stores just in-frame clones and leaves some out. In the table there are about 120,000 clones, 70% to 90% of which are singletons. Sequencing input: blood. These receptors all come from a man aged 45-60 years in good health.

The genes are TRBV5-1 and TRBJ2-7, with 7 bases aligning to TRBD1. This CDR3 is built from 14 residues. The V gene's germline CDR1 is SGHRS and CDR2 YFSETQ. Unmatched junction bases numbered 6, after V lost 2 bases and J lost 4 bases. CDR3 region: CASSLIGGSYEQYF. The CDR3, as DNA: TGCGCCAGCAGCTTAATAGGGGGCAGTTACGAGCAGTACTTC.

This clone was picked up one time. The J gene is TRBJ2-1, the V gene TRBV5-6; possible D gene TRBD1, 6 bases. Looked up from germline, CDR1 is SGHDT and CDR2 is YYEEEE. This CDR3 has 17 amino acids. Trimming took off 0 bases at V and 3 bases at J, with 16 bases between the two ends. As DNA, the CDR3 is TGTGCCAGCAGCTTGGCCGGGCAGGGGTCGGTCTACAATGAGCAGTTCTTC. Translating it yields CASSLAGQGSVYNEQFF.

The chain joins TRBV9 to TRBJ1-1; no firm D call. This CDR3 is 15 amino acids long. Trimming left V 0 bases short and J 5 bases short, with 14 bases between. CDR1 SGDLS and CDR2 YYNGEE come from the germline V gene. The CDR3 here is CASSVGLGMGTEAFF. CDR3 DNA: TGTGCCAGCAGCGTAGGGCTGGGTATGGGTACTGAAGCTTTCTTT.

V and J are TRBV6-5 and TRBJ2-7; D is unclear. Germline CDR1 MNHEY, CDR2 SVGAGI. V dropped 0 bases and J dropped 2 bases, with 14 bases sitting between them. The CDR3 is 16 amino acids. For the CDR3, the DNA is TGTGCCAGCAGTTACTCGATAGGTGATGCCACCTACGAGCAGTACTTC. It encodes CASSYSIGDATYEQYF.

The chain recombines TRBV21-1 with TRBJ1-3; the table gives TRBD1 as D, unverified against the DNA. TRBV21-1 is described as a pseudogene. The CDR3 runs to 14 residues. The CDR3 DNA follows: TGTGCCAGCACTTCGACAGGCTCTGGAAACACCATATATTTT. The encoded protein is CASTSTGSGNTIYF.

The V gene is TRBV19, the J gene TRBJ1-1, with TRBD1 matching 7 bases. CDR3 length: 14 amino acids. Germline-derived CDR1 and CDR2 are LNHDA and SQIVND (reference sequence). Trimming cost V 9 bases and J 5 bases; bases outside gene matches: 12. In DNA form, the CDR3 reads TGTGCCAGCTCCCCGGAGGGGGCGCTTACTGAAGCTTTCTTT. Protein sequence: CASSPEGALTEAFF. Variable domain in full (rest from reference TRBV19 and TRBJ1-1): DGGITQSPKYLFRKEGQNVTLSCEQNLNHDAMYWYRQDPGQGLRLIYYSQIVNDFQKGDIAEGYSVSREKKESFPLTVTSAQKNPTAFYLCASSPEGALTEAFFGQGTRLTVV.

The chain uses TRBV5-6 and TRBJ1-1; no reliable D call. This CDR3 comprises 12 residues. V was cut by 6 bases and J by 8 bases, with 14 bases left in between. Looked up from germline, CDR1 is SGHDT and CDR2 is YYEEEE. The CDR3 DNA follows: TGTGCCAGCACTGGACCGGCTGGAGAAGCTTTCTTT. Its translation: CASTGPAGEAFF. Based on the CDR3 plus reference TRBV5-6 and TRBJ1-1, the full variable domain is DAGVTQSPTHLIKTRGQQVTLRCSPKSGHDTVSWYQQALGQGPQFIFQYYEEEERQRGNFPDRFSGHQFPNYSSELNVNALLLGDSALYLCASTGPAGEAFFGQGTRLTVV.

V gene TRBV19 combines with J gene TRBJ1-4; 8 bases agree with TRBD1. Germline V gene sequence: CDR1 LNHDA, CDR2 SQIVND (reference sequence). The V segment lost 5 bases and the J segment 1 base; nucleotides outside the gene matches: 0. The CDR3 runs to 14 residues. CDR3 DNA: TGTGCCAGTAGTGACAGGGGAACTAATGAAAAACTGTTTTTT. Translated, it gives CASSDRGTNEKLFF. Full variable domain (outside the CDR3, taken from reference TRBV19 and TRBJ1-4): DGGITQSPKYLFRKEGQNVTLSCEQNLNHDAMYWYRQDPGQGLRLIYYSQIVNDFQKGDIAEGYSVSREKKESFPLTVTSAQKNPTAFYLCASSDRGTNEKLFFGSGTQLSVL.

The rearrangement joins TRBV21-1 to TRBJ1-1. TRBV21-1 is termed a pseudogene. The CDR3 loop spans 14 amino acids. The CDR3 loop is CASSTHLRDTEAFF. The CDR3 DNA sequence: TGTGCCAGCAGCACCCATTTACGAGACACTGAAGCTTTCTTT.

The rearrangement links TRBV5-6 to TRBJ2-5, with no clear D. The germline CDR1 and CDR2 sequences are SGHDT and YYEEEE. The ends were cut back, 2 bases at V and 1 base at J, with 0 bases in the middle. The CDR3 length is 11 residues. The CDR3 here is CASSFQETQYF. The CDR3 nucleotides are TGTGCCAGCAGCTTCCAAGAGACCCAGTACTTC.

CDR3 coding DNA: TGTGCCAGCAGTTACGGGGGGCCCGGGGAGCTGTTTTTT. Protein sequence: CASSYGGPGELFF. J is TRBJ2-2 and V is TRBV6-5; D may correspond to TRBD1 or TRBD2 (6 bases each). CDR1 MNHEY and CDR2 SVGAGI come from the germline V gene. The V gene lost 2 bases and the J gene lost 6 bases, with 7 bases spanning the gap. CDR3 length: 13 residues.

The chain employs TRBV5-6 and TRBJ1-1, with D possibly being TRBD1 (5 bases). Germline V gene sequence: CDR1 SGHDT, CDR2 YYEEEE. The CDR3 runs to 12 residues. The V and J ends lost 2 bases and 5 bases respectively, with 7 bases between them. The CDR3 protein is CASSLGVTEAFF. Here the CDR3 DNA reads TGTGCCAGCAGCTTAGGGGTTACTGAAGCTTTCTTT.

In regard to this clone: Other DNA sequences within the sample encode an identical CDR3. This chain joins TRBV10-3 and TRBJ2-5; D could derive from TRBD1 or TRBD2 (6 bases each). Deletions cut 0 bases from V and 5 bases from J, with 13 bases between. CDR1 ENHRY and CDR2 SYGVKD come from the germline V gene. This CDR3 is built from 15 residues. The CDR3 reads CAISESGGRAETQYF. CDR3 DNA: TGTGCCATCAGTGAGTCGGGGGGCAGGGCGGAGACCCAGTACTTC.

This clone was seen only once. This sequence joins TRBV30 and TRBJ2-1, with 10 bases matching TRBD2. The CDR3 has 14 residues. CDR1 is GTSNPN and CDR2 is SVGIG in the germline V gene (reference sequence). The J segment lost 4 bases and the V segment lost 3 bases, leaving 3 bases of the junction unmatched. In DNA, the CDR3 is TGTGCCTGGAGCGGACTAGCGGTATACAATGAGCAGTTCTTC. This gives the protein CAWSGLAVYNEQFF.

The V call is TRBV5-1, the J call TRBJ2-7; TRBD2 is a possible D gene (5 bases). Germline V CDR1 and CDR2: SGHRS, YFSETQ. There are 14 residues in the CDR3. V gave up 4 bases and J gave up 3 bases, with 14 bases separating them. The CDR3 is CASSPEDLLYEQYF. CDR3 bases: TGCGCCAGCAGCCCGGAGGATCTCCTCTACGAGCAGTACTTC.

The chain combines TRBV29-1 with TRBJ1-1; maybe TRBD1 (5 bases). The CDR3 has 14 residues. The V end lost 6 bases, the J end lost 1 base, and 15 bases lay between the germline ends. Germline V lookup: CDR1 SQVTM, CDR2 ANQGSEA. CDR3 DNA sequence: TGCAGCGTAGGTCGACAGATACCGAACACTGAAGCTTTCTTT. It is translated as CSVGRQIPNTEAFF.

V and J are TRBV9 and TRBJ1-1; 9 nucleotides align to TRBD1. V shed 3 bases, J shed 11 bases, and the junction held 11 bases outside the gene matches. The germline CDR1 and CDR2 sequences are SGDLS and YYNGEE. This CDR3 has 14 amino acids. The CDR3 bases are TGTGCCAGCAGCGCCGCCCCGGGACAGGGATATGCTTTCTTT. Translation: CASSAAPGQGYAFF.

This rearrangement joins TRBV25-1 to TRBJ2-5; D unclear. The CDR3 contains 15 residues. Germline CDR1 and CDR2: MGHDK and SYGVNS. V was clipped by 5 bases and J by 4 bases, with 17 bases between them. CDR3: CASSPLRARGETQYF. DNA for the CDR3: TGTGCCAGCAGTCCCCTTAGGGCCCGTGGAGAGACCCAGTACTTC.

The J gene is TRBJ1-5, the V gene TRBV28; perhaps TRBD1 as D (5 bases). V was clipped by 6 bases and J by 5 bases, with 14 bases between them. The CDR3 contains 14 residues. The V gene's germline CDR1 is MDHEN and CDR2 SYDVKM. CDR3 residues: CASRIPLGDQPQHF. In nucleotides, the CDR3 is TGTGCCAGCAGGATACCCCTAGGGGATCAGCCCCAGCATTTT. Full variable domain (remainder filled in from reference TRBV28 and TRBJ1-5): DVKVTQSSRYLVKRTGEKVFLECVQDMDHENMFWYRQDPGLGLRLIYFSYDVKMKEKGDIPEGYSVSREKKERFSLILESASTNQTSMYLCASRIPLGDQPQHFGDGTRLSIL.

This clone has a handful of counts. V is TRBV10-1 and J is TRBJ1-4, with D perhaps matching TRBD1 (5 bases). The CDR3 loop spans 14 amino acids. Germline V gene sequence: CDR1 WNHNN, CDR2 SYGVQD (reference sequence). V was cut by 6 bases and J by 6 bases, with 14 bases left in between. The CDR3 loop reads CASRLRVRYEKLFF. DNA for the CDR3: TGCGCCAGCAGACTCAGGGTGCGGTATGAAAAACTGTTTTTT.

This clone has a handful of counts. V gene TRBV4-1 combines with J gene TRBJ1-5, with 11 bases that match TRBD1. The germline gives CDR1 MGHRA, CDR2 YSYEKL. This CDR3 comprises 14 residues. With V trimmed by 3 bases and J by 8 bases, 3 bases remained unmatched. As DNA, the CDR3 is TGCGCCAGCAGCCAGGGACAGGGGGGCGAGCCCCAGCATTTT. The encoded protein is CASSQGQGGEPQHF.

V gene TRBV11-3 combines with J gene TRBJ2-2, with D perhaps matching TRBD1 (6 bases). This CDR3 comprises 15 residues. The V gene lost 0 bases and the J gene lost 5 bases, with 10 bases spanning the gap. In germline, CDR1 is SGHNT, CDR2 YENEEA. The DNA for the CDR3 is TGTGCCAGCAGCTTAGAACAGGGTGAGACCGGGGAGCTGTTTTTT. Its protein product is CASSLEQGETGELFF.

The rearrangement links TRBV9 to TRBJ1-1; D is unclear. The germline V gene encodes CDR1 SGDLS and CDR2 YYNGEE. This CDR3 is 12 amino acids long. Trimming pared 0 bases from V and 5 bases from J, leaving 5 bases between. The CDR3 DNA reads TGTGCCAGCAGCGTAGGAGATACTGAAGCTTTCTTT. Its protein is CASSVGDTEAFF.

In DNA, the CDR3 is TGTGCCAGCAGCGTCGGAGACAGCCTCTATGGCTACACCTTC. Protein: CASSVGDSLYGYTF. The J gene is TRBJ1-2, the V gene TRBV9, with D perhaps TRBD1 (5 bases). Trimming cost V 2 bases and J 4 bases, with 12 bases left between them. The CDR3 sequence is 14 residues long. The V gene's germline CDR1 is SGDLS and CDR2 YYNGEE.

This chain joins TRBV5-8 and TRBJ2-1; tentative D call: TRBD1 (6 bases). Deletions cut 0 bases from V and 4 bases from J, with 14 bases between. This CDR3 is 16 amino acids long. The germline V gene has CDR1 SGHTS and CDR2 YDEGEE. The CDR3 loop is CASSLGVRGLYNEQFF. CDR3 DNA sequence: TGTGCCAGCAGCTTGGGGGTCAGGGGCCTTTACAATGAGCAGTTCTTC.

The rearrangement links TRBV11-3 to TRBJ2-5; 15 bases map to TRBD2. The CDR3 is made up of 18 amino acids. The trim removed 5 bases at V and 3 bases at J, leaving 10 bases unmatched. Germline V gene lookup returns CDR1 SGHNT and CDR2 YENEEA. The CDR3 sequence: CASSIRSGLAGGKETQYF. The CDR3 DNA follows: TGTGCCAGCAGCATCCGATCGGGACTAGCGGGGGGAAAAGAGACCCAGTACTTC. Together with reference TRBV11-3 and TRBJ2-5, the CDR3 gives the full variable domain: EAGVVQSPRYKIIEKKQPVAFWCNPISGHNTLYWYLQNLGQGPELLIRYENEEAVDDSQLPKDRFSAERLKGVDSTLKIQPAELGDSAVYLCASSIRSGLAGGKETQYFGPGTRLLVL.

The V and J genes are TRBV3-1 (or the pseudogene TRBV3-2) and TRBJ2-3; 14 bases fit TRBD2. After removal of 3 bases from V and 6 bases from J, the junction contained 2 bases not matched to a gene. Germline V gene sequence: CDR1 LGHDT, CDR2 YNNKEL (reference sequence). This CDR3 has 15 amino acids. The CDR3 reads CASSQTSGGDDTQYF. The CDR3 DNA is TGTGCCAGCAGCCAGACTAGCGGGGGGGACGATACGCAGTATTTT.

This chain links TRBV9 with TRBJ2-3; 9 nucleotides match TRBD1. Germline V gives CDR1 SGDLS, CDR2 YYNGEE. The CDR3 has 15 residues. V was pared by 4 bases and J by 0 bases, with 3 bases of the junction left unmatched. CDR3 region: CASSPGTGSTDTQYF. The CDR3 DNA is TGTGCCAGCAGCCCGGGGACAGGGAGCACAGATACGCAGTATTTT. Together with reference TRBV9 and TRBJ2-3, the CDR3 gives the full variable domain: DSGVTQTPKHLITATGQRVTLRCSPRSGDLSVYWYQQSLDQGLQFLIQYYNGEERAKGNILERFSAQQFPDLHSELNLSSLELGDSALYFCASSPGTGSTDTQYFGPGTRLTVL.

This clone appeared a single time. This chain's CDR3 is CASKVLAGEQYF. The DNA for the CDR3 is TGTGCCAGCAAGGTCCTAGCGGGGGAGCAGTACTTC. The genes are TRBV12-3 or TRBV12-4 and TRBJ2-7; 9 nucleotides agree with TRBD2. The CDR3 sequence is 12 residues long. The junction had 5 bases not matched to a gene; V was cut back by 7 bases and J by 7 bases.